The clone carrying this TCR beta chain was recorded only once. CDR3 length: 13 amino acids. Germline CDR1 is MNHEY and CDR2 is SVGAGI. V lost 2 bases, J lost 8 bases, and 12 bases lay in between. Generated by immunoSEQ multiplex PCR, the TCRdb table keeps only in-frame clones and is missing some. The data show about 93,000 clones, over 80% seen once. This entry belongs to a study of T cell changes during pregnancy in multiple sclerosis. The clonotype comes from a female donor with multiple sclerosis, enrolled in a pregnancy study. The source material was peripheral blood, sampled after pregnancy. The chain uses TRBV6-5 and TRBJ1-2; weak D call: TRBD1 (5 bases). The CDR3 DNA reads TGTGCCAGCAGTTACGGGTTGGGGCGCGGCTACACCTTC. Translating gives CASSYGLGRGYTF.